This T cell receptor beta chain emerged from a study of T cells after posttransplantation cyclophosphamide. Clones were read by immunoSEQ multiplex PCR, and TCRdb kept only the in-frame ones, dropping some. The sample offers about 39,000 clones and no singletons, the top ten holding approximately 4.9%. Study findings and constraints: Donor CD8+ memory clones often dominated recipient blood repertoires at later times.

In this sample, this clone turned up a few times. Its antigen remains unidentified. The specimen was PBMCs. This clonotype was obtained from a woman in her forties or fifties in good health and a related stem cell transplant donor.

The CDR3 DNA is TGTGCCAGTAGTCCCGGCTGGGCAGGGTCCTCATACAATGAGCAGTTCTTC. Translation: CASSPGWAGSSYNEQFF. V and J are TRBV19 and TRBJ2-1, with TRBD1 as a possible D gene (5 bases). The length of the CDR3 is 17 residues. The germline V gene has CDR1 LNHDA and CDR2 SQIVND (reference sequence). The V gene lost 5 bases and the J gene lost 4 bases, with 21 bases spanning the gap.